The 28 T cell receptor beta chains in this list originate from one sample, sequenced in a study of cytomegalovirus exposure and HLA in healthy donors. The PCR used 60 Vbeta and 13 Jbeta primers. Sequencing was performed with immunoSEQ multiplex PCR; in TCRdb, only in-frame clones are kept and a portion is missing. This table holds 90,000 to 120,000 clones, approximately 79% found once. Sequencing was performed on PBMCs. The source is a woman aged 40 to 49 in good health and CMV-seronegative.

The V gene is TRBV6-1, the J gene TRBJ1-1; 7 bases map to TRBD1. CDR1 is MNHNS, CDR2 SASEGT, per germline. This CDR3 contains 15 residues. J lost 3 bases, V lost 2 bases, and 6 bases had no gene match. Here the CDR3 DNA reads TGTGCCAGCAGTGAAATCGGGACAGCCGACACTGAAGCTTTCTTT. Encoded protein: CASSEIGTADTEAFF.

The gene calls are TRBV29-1 and TRBJ2-1; TRBD2 is a possible D gene (7 bases). Between the trimmed V and J ends, which lost 7 bases and 4 bases, there was a span of 17 bases. The CDR3 sequence is 14 residues long. CDR1 is SQVTM and CDR2 is ANQGSEA in the germline V gene. The CDR3 DNA is TGCAGCGCCGCGGGGGCGTTCGATTACAATGAGCAGTTCTTC. Amino acid sequence: CSAAGAFDYNEQFF.

V usage is TRBV4-2 and J usage is TRBJ2-7, with TRBD1 matching over 8 bases. Germline values: CDR1 LGHNA, CDR2 YNFKEQ. The CDR3 runs to 15 residues. V was clipped by 6 bases and J by 2 bases; unmatched bases: 9. The CDR3 spells CASRDTGTGAYEQYF. CDR3 nucleotides: TGTGCCAGCAGAGACACCGGGACAGGAGCCTACGAGCAGTACTTC.

The V gene is TRBV21-1, the J gene TRBJ1-3; TRBD1, the table's D call, lacks a check against the DNA. TRBV21-1 is a known pseudogene. The CDR3 length is 17 residues. The CDR3 region is CASSKVLGQGSGNTIYF. CDR3 bases: TGTGCCAGCAGCAAAGTGTTGGGACAGGGATCGGGAAACACCATATATTTT.

The V call is TRBV10-3, the J call TRBJ2-7, with D unresolved. This CDR3 comprises 14 residues. Germline CDR1 is ENHRY and CDR2 is SYGVKD. Trimming took off 5 bases at V and 3 bases at J, with 14 bases between the two ends. The DNA for the CDR3 is TGTGCCATCAGTATCGCGGTTACAAACTACGAGCAGTACTTC. Translation gives CAISIAVTNYEQYF.

For this clone: The DNA is omitted, as the CDR3 cannot be located on it reliably, and the CDR3 follows TCRdb's listing. The V gene is TRBV21-1, the J gene TRBJ1-2. TRBV21-1 is a documented pseudogene. The CDR3 contains 15 residues when both ends are counted. CDR3 loop: CASSPVGGGSYGYTF.

The chain combines TRBV28 with TRBJ1-6; perhaps TRBD1 as D (6 bases). The CDR3 contains 14 residues. The V end lost 9 bases, the J end lost 4 bases, and 13 bases lay between the germline ends. Germline CDR1 is MDHEN and CDR2 is SYDVKM. The CDR3 DNA sequence: TGTGCCAGTCATCAAACAGGGTATAATTCACCCCTCCACTTT. Amino acid sequence: CASHQTGYNSPLHF.

The J gene is TRBJ1-1, the V gene TRBV28, with D perhaps TRBD1 (6 bases). V shed 4 bases and J shed 4 bases, with 22 bases lying between them. The CDR3 has 17 amino acids. Germline V CDR1 and CDR2: MDHEN, SYDVKM. The CDR3 loop reads CASSSPRSQGGSTEAFF. The CDR3 DNA follows: TGTGCCAGCAGTTCGCCCCGATCACAGGGTGGTAGCACTGAAGCTTTCTTT. The variable domain in full, completed from reference TRBV28 and TRBJ1-1, reads DVKVTQSSRYLVKRTGEKVFLECVQDMDHENMFWYRQDPGLGLRLIYFSYDVKMKEKGDIPEGYSVSREKKERFSLILESASTNQTSMYLCASSSPRSQGGSTEAFFGQGTRLTVV.

The J gene is TRBJ1-5, the V gene TRBV30; D might be TRBD1 (5 bases). The V and J ends lost 1 base and 1 base respectively, with 14 bases between them. CDR1 and CDR2 from the germline V gene are GTSNPN and SVGIG (reference sequence). This CDR3 comprises 16 residues. The DNA for the CDR3 is TGTGCCTGGAGTGCTGGTCCGACAGAAAGCAATCAGCCCCAGCATTTT. Translated, it gives CAWSAGPTESNQPQHF.

The chain links TRBV21-1 to TRBJ2-1; the table's D call, TRBD1, was not checked against the DNA. TRBV21-1 is listed as a pseudogene. CDR3 length equals 17 residues. The CDR3: CASSKQAGGIAYNEQFF. CDR3 DNA: TGTGCCAGCAGCAAGCAGGCAGGGGGGATAGCCTACAATGAGCAGTTCTTC.

The J gene is TRBJ2-5, the V gene TRBV5-4; TRBD2 agrees at 9 bases. The V segment lost 4 bases and the J segment 3 bases; nucleotides outside the gene matches: 10. CDR3 length equals 16 residues. Germline V CDR1 and CDR2: SGHNT, YYREEE (reference sequence). This CDR3 is CASSPAGGKIKETQYF. The CDR3 nucleotides are TGTGCCAGCAGCCCAGCGGGAGGTAAAATTAAAGAGACCCAGTACTTC.

The gene calls are TRBV9 and TRBJ2-7; TRBD1 might be the D (5 bases). The CDR3 spans 15 residues. Trimming removed 0 bases at V and 0 bases at J, with 10 bases between. Germline V gene sequence: CDR1 SGDLS, CDR2 YYNGEE. The CDR3 nucleotides are TGTGCCAGCAGCGTAGATGGAACAGGCTCCTACGAGCAGTACTTC. Amino acids: CASSVDGTGSYEQYF.

V and J are TRBV4-3 and TRBJ2-1; TRBD2 matches 12 bases. The germline V gene has CDR1 LGHNA and CDR2 YSLEER. The junction had 5 bases not matched to a gene; V was cut back by 1 base and J by 7 bases. The CDR3 contains 16 residues. The CDR3 region has the DNA TGCGCCAGCAGCCAAGTTCTAGCGGGGGGGCCAAATGAGCAGTTCTTC. The encoded protein is CASSQVLAGGPNEQFF.

The chain carries TRBV11-2 and TRBJ1-2; 11 bases fit TRBD1. The germline V gene encodes CDR1 SGHAT and CDR2 FQNNGV. Trimming took 5 bases from V and 4 from J; bases not matched to a gene: 6. The length of the CDR3 is 15 residues. As DNA, the CDR3 is TGTGCCAGCAGCCTTGGGACAGGGGGACCCTATGGCTACACCTTC. This codes for CASSLGTGGPYGYTF. The full variable domain, rest sourced from reference TRBV11-2 and TRBJ1-2, is EAGVAQSPRYKIIEKRQSVAFWCNPISGHATLYWYQQILGQGPKLLIQFQNNGVVDDSQLPKDRFSAERLKGVDSTLKIQPAKLEDSAVYLCASSLGTGGPYGYTFGSGTRLTVV.

The chain joins TRBV25-1 to TRBJ1-2, with a possible D match to TRBD1 (6 bases). V shed 8 bases and J shed 4 bases, with 8 bases lying between them. This CDR3 is 11 amino acids long. The germline V gene encodes CDR1 MGHDK and CDR2 SYGVNS. The DNA for the CDR3 is TGTGCCAGCTCCAGGGGCTATGGCTACACCTTC. Amino acid sequence: CASSRGYGYTF.

This rearrangement joins TRBV6-4 to TRBJ2-1, with 12 positions matching TRBD2. The CDR3 covers 16 residues. V was clipped by 0 bases and J by 4 bases; unmatched bases: 1. CDR1 and CDR2 from the germline V gene are MRHNA and SNTAGT. CDR3 region: CASSDSGTSGYNEQFF. The DNA of the CDR3 is TGTGCCAGCAGTGACTCAGGGACTAGCGGGTACAATGAGCAGTTCTTC.

The chain has TRBV7-2 and TRBJ2-7; tentative D call: TRBD2 (5 bases). CDR3 length equals 15 residues. Trimming pared 5 bases from V and 1 base from J, leaving 15 bases between. Germline V gene data show CDR1 as SGHTA and CDR2 as FQGNSA. DNA for the CDR3: TGTGCCAGCAGCCTCATGACTACGTGGTCCTACGAGCAGTACTTC. This translates into CASSLMTTWSYEQYF.

This chain uses TRBV4-1 with TRBJ1-2; 8 bases map to TRBD1. Germline CDR1 MGHRA, CDR2 YSYEKL. This CDR3 is built from 17 residues. Trimming at V came to 4 bases and at J to 4 bases, leaving 14 bases not matched to a gene. The CDR3 loop is CASSLGGRGRSAYGYTF. For the CDR3, the DNA is TGCGCCAGCAGCCTGGGGGGCAGGGGGCGTTCGGCCTATGGCTACACCTTC.

This chain uses TRBV5-6 with TRBJ2-5; TRBD1 agrees at 11 bases. The CDR3 sequence is 14 residues long. V lost 4 bases to trimming and J lost 5 bases; unmatched junction nucleotides: 4. In germline, CDR1 is SGHDT, CDR2 YYEEEE. The CDR3 sequence is CASSGTGGSETQYF. The CDR3 nucleotides are TGTGCCAGCAGCGGGACAGGGGGTTCGGAGACCCAGTACTTC.

The chain recombines TRBV18 with TRBJ1-2, with TRBD1 as a possible D gene (5 bases). The CDR3 length is 13 residues. From germline, CDR1 is KGHSH and CDR2 LQKENI. Trimming took 5 bases from V and 3 from J, leaving 10 bases between them. CDR3 loop: CASSGGADYGYTF. The CDR3 DNA follows: TGTGCCAGCTCAGGAGGGGCTGACTATGGCTACACCTTC.

V and J are TRBV29-1 and TRBJ2-5; no reliable D call. This CDR3 contains 12 residues. CDR1 is SQVTM and CDR2 is ANQGSEA in the germline V gene. Deletions cut 5 bases from V and 3 bases from J, with 10 bases between. The CDR3 DNA follows: TGCAGCGTTCTAGGCCGCGAAGAGACCCAGTACTTC. This sequence encodes CSVLGREETQYF. The full variable domain, rest sourced from reference TRBV29-1 and TRBJ2-5, is SAVISQKPSRDICQRGTSLTIQCQVDSQVTMMFWYRQQPGQSLTLIATANQGSEATYESGFVIDKFPISRPNLTFSTLTVSNMSPEDSSIYLCSVLGREETQYFGPGTRLLVL.

The V gene is TRBV7-2, the J gene TRBJ2-2; D gene ambiguous. Germline V lookup: CDR1 SGHTA, CDR2 FQGNSA. This CDR3 has 15 amino acids. Trimming left V 2 bases short and J 6 bases short, with 13 bases between. This chain's CDR3 is CASSLRPARAGELFF. In DNA, the CDR3 is TGTGCCAGCAGCTTACGTCCCGCGAGAGCCGGGGAGCTGTTTTTT.

This chain joins TRBV28 and TRBJ2-1; 8 positions agree with TRBD1. The ends lost 8 bases at V and 6 bases at J; junction bases unmatched: 6. Germline V lookup: CDR1 MDHEN, CDR2 SYDVKM. The CDR3 is 13 residues long. CDR3 in amino acids: CASRTGGLNEQFF. Here the CDR3 DNA reads TGTGCCAGCCGTACAGGGGGGCTCAATGAGCAGTTCTTC.

The chain joins TRBV4-3 to TRBJ2-3, with D tentatively TRBD1 (6 bases). The CDR3 is 16 amino acids. Trimming pared 4 bases from V and 0 bases from J, leaving 14 bases between. Germline CDR1 reads LGHNA; CDR2 reads YSLEER. CDR3 nucleotides: TGCGCCAGCAGCCCCAGGACAGTTTACAGCACAGATACGCAGTATTTT. This codes for CASSPRTVYSTDTQYF.

The V call is TRBV11-2, the J call TRBJ2-7; D might be TRBD1 (6 bases). CDR3 length: 13 amino acids. CDR1 and CDR2 (germline): SGHAT, FQNNGV. The ends were cut back, 5 bases at V and 1 base at J, with 9 bases in the middle. The CDR3 loop reads CASSLGTSYEQYF. CDR3 nucleotides: TGTGCCAGCAGCCTGGGGACATCCTACGAGCAGTACTTC.

The V and J genes are TRBV27 and TRBJ1-2, with TRBD1 matching 7 bases. V lost 10 bases, J lost 1 base, and 12 bases stayed unmatched. The CDR3 is 15 amino acids. The germline gives CDR1 MNHEY, CDR2 SMNVEV (reference sequence). In DNA form, the CDR3 reads TGTGCCACCAGCCCCGGGACAGATAATAACTATGGCTACACCTTC. Protein sequence: CATSPGTDNNYGYTF.

The chain recombines TRBV20-1 with TRBJ2-7; D is possibly TRBD1 (7 bases). Trimming left V 8 bases short and J 6 bases short, with 14 bases between. The CDR3 consists of 11 residues. Germline assignment: CDR1 DFQATT and CDR2 SNEGSKA (reference sequence). In nucleotides, the CDR3 is TGCAGTCACCGGCAGGGGGGCGAGCAGTACTTC. It is translated as CSHRQGGEQYF.

J is TRBJ2-3 and V is TRBV18; perhaps TRBD1 as D (7 bases). Deletions cut 2 bases from V and 4 bases from J, with 19 bases between. Looked up from germline, CDR1 is KGHSH and CDR2 is LQKENI. This CDR3 has 17 residues. The CDR3 loop reads CASSPGGGGGKADTQYF. CDR3 nucleotides: TGTGCCAGCTCACCAGGAGGGGGCGGTGGGAAAGCAGATACGCAGTATTTT.